These 10 T cell receptor beta chains were all obtained from the same sample, sequenced in a study of blood T cell repertoires in COVID-19 (dated by TCRdb to the early 2020s). Library generation was performed with the immunoSEQ multiplex PCR assay. In its TCRdb copy, this immuneACCESS table keeps in-frame sequences only and misses some clones. Where compared with another copy, unresolved V genes explain less than half of these, and the others have no known cause. The sample table contains approximately 77,000 clones; only one count was recorded for approximately 79% of them. In total, the top ten clones hold around a sixth of the sample. Sequencing input: peripheral blood. All receptors come from a man aged 65 to 79 with active or convalescent COVID-19.

This clone came up many times. V is TRBV2 and J is TRBJ1-5; 7 positions match TRBD1. The CDR3 runs to 15 residues. Germline V gene lookup returns CDR1 SNHLY and CDR2 FYNNEI. V was pared by 5 bases and J by 0 bases, with 4 bases of the junction left unmatched. Written as DNA, the CDR3 is TGTGCCAGCAGTAGGGACAGTGGTAGCAATCAGCCCCAGCATTTT. Protein: CASSRDSGSNQPQHF.

The chain joins TRBV7-9 to TRBJ1-2, with D possibly TRBD1 on 5 matching bases. This CDR3 spans 15 amino acids. V lost 7 bases, J lost 0 bases, and 15 bases lay in between. The germline V gene encodes CDR1 SEHNR and CDR2 FQNEAQ (reference sequence). CDR3 residues: CASNPGGEANYGYTF. The CDR3 DNA follows: TGTGCCAGCAACCCGGGGGGGGAAGCTAACTATGGCTACACCTTC.

The V call is TRBV4-1, the J call TRBJ2-7, with 7 bases that match TRBD1. The CDR3 is 17 amino acids. The ends lost 2 bases at V and 2 bases at J; junction bases unmatched: 12. CDR1 is MGHRA and CDR2 is YSYEKL in the germline V gene. CDR3 sequence (DNA): TGCGCCAGCAGCCAATCCCCGCCGGGACAGAAAGCCTACGAGCAGTACTTC. This translates into CASSQSPPGQKAYEQYF.

This sequence joins TRBV11-2 and TRBJ1-1; D is unclear. Trimming removed 1 base at V and 3 bases at J, with 6 bases between. Germline V gene lookup returns CDR1 SGHAT and CDR2 FQNNGV. CDR3 length: 13 residues. The CDR3 is CASSLASDTEAFF. CDR3 nucleotide sequence: TGTGCCAGCAGCTTAGCCAGCGACACTGAAGCTTTCTTT. The whole variable domain, remainder taken from reference TRBV11-2 and TRBJ1-1, is EAGVAQSPRYKIIEKRQSVAFWCNPISGHATLYWYQQILGQGPKLLIQFQNNGVVDDSQLPKDRFSAERLKGVDSTLKIQPAKLEDSAVYLCASSLASDTEAFFGQGTRLTVV.

This chain connects TRBV5-6 to TRBJ2-7; 15 positions agree with TRBD2. Germline assignment: CDR1 SGHDT and CDR2 YYEEEE. Trimming at V came to 3 bases and at J to 6 bases, leaving 4 bases not matched to a gene. The CDR3 consists of 15 residues. The CDR3 DNA is TGTGCCAGCAGCTACGGACTAGCGGGGGGGCTCGAGCAGTACTTC. Amino acids: CASSYGLAGGLEQYF.

J is TRBJ2-1 and V is TRBV11-2; D unclear. In germline, CDR1 is SGHAT, CDR2 FQNNGV. This CDR3 is built from 15 residues. Between the trimmed V and J ends, which lost 6 bases and 0 bases, there was a span of 12 bases. The CDR3 nucleotides read TGTGCCAGCAGTTTGGCACCCACCTCCTACAATGAGCAGTTCTTC. Protein: CASSLAPTSYNEQFF.

The chain employs TRBV7-9 and TRBJ2-5, with D perhaps matching TRBD1 (7 bases). Germline V lookup: CDR1 SEHNR, CDR2 FQNEAQ (reference sequence). The V and J ends lost 0 bases and 3 bases respectively, with 8 bases between them. The CDR3 length is 14 residues. The CDR3 protein is CASSLARGEETQYF. CDR3 DNA sequence: TGTGCCAGCAGCTTAGCCAGGGGGGAAGAGACCCAGTACTTC. The full variable domain, completed using reference TRBV7-9 and TRBJ2-5, is DTGVSQNPRHKITKRGQNVTFRCDPISEHNRLYWYRQTLGQGPEFLTYFQNEAQLEKSRLLSDRFSAERPKGSFSTLEIQRTEQGDSAMYLCASSLARGEETQYFGPGTRLLVL.

The CDR3 DNA reads TGTGCCAGCAGGAGGGGGACGAACACCGGGGAGCTGTTTTTT. This encodes CASRRGTNTGELFF. The V gene is TRBV6-5, the J gene TRBJ2-2; a possible D gene is TRBD1 (6 bases). The CDR3 has 14 residues. Germline-derived CDR1 and CDR2 are MNHEY and SVGAGI. Trimming took off 6 bases at V and 0 bases at J, with 8 bases between the two ends.

J is TRBJ1-4 and V is TRBV2; 7 bases agree with TRBD1. CDR1 and CDR2 (germline): SNHLY, FYNNEI. Trimming took 8 bases from V and 8 from J; bases not matched to a gene: 14. This CDR3 is 15 amino acids long. For the CDR3, the DNA is TGTGCCAGCGGAACTGGACAGGCGGCTGGGGAAAAACTGTTTTTT. It encodes CASGTGQAAGEKLFF.

This clone was detected only once. V gene TRBV29-1 combines with J gene TRBJ1-3, with 7 bases aligning to TRBD1. Germline V gene lookup returns CDR1 SQVTM and CDR2 ANQGSEA. The CDR3 contains 15 residues. V lost 6 bases to trimming and J lost 2 bases; unmatched junction nucleotides: 10. CDR3 region: CSVDRSTAPGNTIYF. CDR3 coding DNA: TGCAGCGTGGACAGGTCCACGGCTCCTGGAAACACCATATATTTT.